The next 2 T cell receptor beta chains were all read from a single sample in a study of cytomegalovirus exposure and HLA in healthy donors. Use of 60 Vbeta and 13 Jbeta primers characterized the PCR. TCRdb keeps only in-frame clones here, not all; method: immunoSEQ multiplex PCR. This sample has 55,000 to 85,000 clones; more than 70% occur once, and the top ten carry 9.5% to 13%. The source material was PBMCs. The source is a middle-aged woman in good health and CMV-seropositive.

This clone has just a few counts. The gene calls are TRBV21-1 and TRBJ1-4; the table's D gene call, TRBD1, was not cross checked with the DNA. TRBV21-1 is termed a pseudogene. The CDR3 loop spans 17 amino acids. The CDR3 protein is CARLPGQGGGRSEKLFF. The DNA for the CDR3 is TGTGCCAGATTACCGGGACAGGGGGGGGGTAGGAGTGAAAAACTGTTTTTT.

The count of this clone is one. The chain joins TRBV7-9 to TRBJ2-3, with 8 nucleotides matching TRBD2. The CDR3 covers 15 residues. V lost 5 bases and J lost 3; bases outside the gene matches: 7. Germline V gene lookup returns CDR1 SEHNR and CDR2 FQNEAQ (reference sequence). Written as DNA, the CDR3 is TGTGCCAGCAGCGGACGGGGGGGAGGAACAGATACGCAGTATTTT. Its protein product is CASSGRGGGTDTQYF.